The 5 T cell receptor beta chains below come from one sample, sequenced in a study of OX40 agonist ivuxolimab in advanced cancers. The method was immunoSEQ multiplex PCR; TCRdb's version includes in-frame clones alone and lacks a portion of them. The data contain approximately 75,000 clones, 85% to 90% of them singletons. This material consisted of CD4+ or CD8+ T cells sorted from blood, taken in a trial of the OX40 agonist ivuxolimab. These receptors were collected from an adult with an advanced solid tumor such as melanoma, head and neck, liver or kidney cancer.

The V gene is TRBV11-3, the J gene TRBJ2-1; TRBD1 agrees at 12 bases. The CDR3 covers 18 residues. In germline, CDR1 is SGHNT, CDR2 YENEEA. Trimming removed 3 bases from V and 7 bases from J; junction bases left unmatched: 13. CDR3 sequence reads: CASSLSRLRDRGQNEQFF. CDR3 in DNA: TGTGCCAGCAGCTTGTCCCGATTGAGGGACAGGGGGCAGAATGAGCAGTTCTTC.

The rearrangement joins TRBV19 to TRBJ2-1, with unresolved D. Germline V gives CDR1 LNHDA, CDR2 SQIVND (reference sequence). V was shortened by 0 bases and J by 2 bases, with 11 bases between the two germline ends. There are 16 residues in the CDR3. Here the CDR3 DNA reads TGTGCCAGTAGTATAGATGCTCGGAGAGCCTACAATGAGCAGTTCTTC. It encodes CASSIDARRAYNEQFF. Full variable domain (outside the CDR3, taken from reference TRBV19 and TRBJ2-1): DGGITQSPKYLFRKEGQNVTLSCEQNLNHDAMYWYRQDPGQGLRLIYYSQIVNDFQKGDIAEGYSVSREKKESFPLTVTSAQKNPTAFYLCASSIDARRAYNEQFFGPGTRLTVL.

The chain links TRBV20-1 to TRBJ2-1, with 7 bases aligning to TRBD1. The germline CDR1 and CDR2 sequences are DFQATT and SNEGSKA (reference sequence). This CDR3 is 11 amino acids long. V trimming: 7 bases; J trimming: 7 bases; junction bases outside the gene matches: 4. The CDR3 protein is CSGGRGNEQFF. CDR3 in DNA: TGCAGTGGGGGCAGGGGGAATGAGCAGTTCTTC.

V usage is TRBV11-3 and J usage is TRBJ2-5, with TRBD1 identical over 12 bases. Trimming at V came to 2 bases and at J to 5 bases, leaving 9 bases not matched to a gene. This CDR3 region has 17 residues. The germline V gene has CDR1 SGHNT and CDR2 YENEEA. CDR3 sequence (DNA): TGTGCCAGCAGCTTATGGGGACAGGGGGCTGGCGGGGAGACCCAGTACTTC. Translated, it gives CASSLWGQGAGGETQYF.

The chain uses TRBV6-1 and TRBJ2-2; 9 bases line up with TRBD2. The junction had 5 bases not matched to a gene; V was cut back by 6 bases and J by 3 bases. Germline V gene sequence: CDR1 MNHNS, CDR2 SASEGT. CDR3 size: 15 residues. CDR3 nucleotide sequence: TGTGCCAGCAGGGGCAAGCGGGGGGACACCGGGGAGCTGTTTTTT. This gives the protein CASRGKRGDTGELFF.